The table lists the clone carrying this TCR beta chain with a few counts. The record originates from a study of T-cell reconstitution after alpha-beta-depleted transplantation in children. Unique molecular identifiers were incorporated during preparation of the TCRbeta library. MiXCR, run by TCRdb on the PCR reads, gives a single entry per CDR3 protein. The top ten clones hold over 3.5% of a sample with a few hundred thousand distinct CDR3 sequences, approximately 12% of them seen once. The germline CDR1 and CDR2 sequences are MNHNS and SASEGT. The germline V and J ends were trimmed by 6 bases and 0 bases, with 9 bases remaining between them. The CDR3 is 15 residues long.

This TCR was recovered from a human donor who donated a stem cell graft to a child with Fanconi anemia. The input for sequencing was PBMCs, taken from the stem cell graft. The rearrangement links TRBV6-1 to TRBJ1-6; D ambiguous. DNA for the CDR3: TGTGCCAGCAGACTAGCGAGCTCCTATAATTCACCCCTCCACTTT. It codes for CASRLASSYNSPLHF.